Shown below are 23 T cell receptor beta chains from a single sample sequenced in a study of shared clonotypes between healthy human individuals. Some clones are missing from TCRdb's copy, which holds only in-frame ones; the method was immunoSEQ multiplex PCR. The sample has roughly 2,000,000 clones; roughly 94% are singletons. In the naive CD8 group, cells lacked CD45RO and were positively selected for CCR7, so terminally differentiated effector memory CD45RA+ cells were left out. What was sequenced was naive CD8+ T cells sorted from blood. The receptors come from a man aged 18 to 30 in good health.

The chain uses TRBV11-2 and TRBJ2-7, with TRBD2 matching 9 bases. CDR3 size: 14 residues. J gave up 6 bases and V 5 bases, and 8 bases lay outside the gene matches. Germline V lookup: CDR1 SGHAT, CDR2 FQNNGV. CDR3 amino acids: CASSPPLREGEQYF. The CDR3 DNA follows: TGTGCCAGCAGCCCCCCCCTGCGGGAGGGCGAGCAGTACTTC.

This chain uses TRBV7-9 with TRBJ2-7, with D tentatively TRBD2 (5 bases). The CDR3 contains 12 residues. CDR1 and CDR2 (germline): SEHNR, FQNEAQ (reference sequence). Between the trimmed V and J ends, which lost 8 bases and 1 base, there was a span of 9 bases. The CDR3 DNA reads TGTGCCAGCGGCGGGTGGTCCTACGAGCAGTACTTC. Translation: CASGGWSYEQYF. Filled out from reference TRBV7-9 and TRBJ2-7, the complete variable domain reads DTGVSQNPRHKITKRGQNVTFRCDPISEHNRLYWYRQTLGQGPEFLTYFQNEAQLEKSRLLSDRFSAERPKGSFSTLEIQRTEQGDSAMYLCASGGWSYEQYFGPGTRLTVT.

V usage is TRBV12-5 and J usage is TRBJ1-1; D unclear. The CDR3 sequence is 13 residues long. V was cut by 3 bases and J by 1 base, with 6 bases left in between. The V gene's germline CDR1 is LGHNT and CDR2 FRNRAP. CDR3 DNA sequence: TGTGCTAGTGGTTTTGGTCAGAACACTGAAGCTTTCTTT. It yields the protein CASGFGQNTEAFF. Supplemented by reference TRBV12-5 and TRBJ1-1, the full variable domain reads DARVTQTPRHKVTEMGQEVTMRCQPILGHNTVFWYRQTMMQGLELLAYFRNRAPLDDSGMPKDRFSAEMPDATLATLKIQPSEPRDSAVYFCASGFGQNTEAFFGQGTRLTVV.

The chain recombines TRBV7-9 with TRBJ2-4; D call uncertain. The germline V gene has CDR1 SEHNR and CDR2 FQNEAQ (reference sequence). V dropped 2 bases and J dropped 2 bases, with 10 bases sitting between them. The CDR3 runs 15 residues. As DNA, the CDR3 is TGTGCCAGCAGCTTATCATCCGGGTCCAAAAACATTCAGTACTTC. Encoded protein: CASSLSSGSKNIQYF.

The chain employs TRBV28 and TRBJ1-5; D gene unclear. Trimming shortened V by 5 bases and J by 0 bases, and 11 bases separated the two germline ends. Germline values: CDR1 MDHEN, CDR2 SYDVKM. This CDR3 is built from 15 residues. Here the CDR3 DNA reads TGTGCCAGCAGTCATATGGGGTATAGCAATCAGCCCCAGCATTTT. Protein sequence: CASSHMGYSNQPQHF.

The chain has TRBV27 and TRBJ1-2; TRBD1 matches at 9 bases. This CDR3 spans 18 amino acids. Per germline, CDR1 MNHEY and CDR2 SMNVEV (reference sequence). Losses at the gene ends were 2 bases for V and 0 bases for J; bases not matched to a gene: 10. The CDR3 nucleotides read TGTGCCAGCAGTTTACTTTCTCGGACAGGGGCCCCTAACTATGGCTACACCTTC. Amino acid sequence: CASSLLSRTGAPNYGYTF.

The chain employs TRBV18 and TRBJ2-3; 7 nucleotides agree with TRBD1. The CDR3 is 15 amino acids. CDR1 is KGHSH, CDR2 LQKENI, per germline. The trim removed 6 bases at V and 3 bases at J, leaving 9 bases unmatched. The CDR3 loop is CASSEGQEVTDTQYF. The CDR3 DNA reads TGTGCCAGCTCCGAAGGACAGGAGGTTACAGATACGCAGTATTTT.

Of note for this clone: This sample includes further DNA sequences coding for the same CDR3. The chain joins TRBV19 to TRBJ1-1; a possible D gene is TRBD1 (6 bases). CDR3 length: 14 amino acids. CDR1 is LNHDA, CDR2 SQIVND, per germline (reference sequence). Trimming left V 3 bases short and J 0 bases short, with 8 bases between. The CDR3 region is CASSIGTLNTEAFF. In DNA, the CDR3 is TGTGCCAGTAGTATTGGGACACTGAACACTGAAGCTTTCTTT.

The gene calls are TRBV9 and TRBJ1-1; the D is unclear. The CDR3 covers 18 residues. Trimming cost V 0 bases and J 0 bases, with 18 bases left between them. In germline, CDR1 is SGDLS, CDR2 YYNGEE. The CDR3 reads CASSVAPRSTSLNTEAFF. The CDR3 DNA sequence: TGTGCCAGCAGCGTAGCTCCACGATCCACCTCCCTGAACACTGAAGCTTTCTTT.

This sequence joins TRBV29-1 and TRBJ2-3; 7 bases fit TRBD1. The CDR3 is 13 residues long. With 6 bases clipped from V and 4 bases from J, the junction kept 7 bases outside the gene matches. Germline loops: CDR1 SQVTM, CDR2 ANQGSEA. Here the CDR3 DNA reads TGCAGCGTAACCGGGACAGTGGCAGATACGCAGTATTTT. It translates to CSVTGTVADTQYF.

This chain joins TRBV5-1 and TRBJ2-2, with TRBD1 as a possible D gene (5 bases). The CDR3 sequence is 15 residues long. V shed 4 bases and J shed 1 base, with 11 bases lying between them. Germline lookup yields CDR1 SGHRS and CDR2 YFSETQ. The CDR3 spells CASSQDTLNTGELFF. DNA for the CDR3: TGCGCCAGCAGCCAGGACACGCTGAACACCGGGGAGCTGTTTTTT.

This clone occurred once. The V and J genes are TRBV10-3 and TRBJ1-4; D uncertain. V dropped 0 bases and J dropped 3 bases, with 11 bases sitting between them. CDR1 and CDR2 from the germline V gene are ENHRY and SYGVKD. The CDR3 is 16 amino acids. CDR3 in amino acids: CAISESPDYSNEKLFF. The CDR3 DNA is TGTGCCATCAGTGAGTCGCCGGATTATTCTAATGAAAAACTGTTTTTT.

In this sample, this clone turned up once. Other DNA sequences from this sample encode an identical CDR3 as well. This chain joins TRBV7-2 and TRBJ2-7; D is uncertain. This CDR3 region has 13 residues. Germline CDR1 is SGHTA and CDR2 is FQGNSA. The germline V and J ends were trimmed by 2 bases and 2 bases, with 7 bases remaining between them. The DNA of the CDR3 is TGTGCCAGCAGCTTATTCAATACCTACGAGCAGTACTTC. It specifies CASSLFNTYEQYF.

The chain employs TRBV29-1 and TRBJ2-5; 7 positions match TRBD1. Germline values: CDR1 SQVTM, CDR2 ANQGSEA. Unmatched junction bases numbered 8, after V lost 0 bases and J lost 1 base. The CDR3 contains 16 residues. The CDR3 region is CSVEDLTGEIQETQYF. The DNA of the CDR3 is TGCAGCGTTGAAGATCTAACAGGGGAGATCCAAGAGACCCAGTACTTC.

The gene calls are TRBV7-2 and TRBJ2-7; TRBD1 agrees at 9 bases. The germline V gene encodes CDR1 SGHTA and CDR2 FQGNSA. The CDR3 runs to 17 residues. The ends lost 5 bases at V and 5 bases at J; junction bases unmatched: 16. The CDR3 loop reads CASSPHHSGTGINEQYF. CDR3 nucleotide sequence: TGTGCCAGCAGCCCACATCACTCCGGGACAGGGATAAACGAGCAGTACTTC.

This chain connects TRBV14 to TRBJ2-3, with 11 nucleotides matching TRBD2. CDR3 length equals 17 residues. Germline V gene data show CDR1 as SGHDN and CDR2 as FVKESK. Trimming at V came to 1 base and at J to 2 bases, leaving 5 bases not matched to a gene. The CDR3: CASSQAGLAGYTDTQYF. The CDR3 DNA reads TGTGCCAGCAGCCAAGCAGGACTAGCGGGTTACACAGATACGCAGTATTTT.

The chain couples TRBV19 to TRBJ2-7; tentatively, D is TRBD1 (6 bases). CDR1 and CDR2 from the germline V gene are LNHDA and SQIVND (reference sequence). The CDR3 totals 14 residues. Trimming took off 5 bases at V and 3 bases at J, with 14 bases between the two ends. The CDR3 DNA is TGTGCCAGTAGTCCCGGGACACCTCACTACGAGCAGTACTTC. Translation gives CASSPGTPHYEQYF.

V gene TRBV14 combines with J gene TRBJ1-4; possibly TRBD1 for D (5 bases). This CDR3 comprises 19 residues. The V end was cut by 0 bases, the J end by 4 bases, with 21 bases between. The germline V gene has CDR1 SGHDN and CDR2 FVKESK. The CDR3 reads CASSQDRVDQDTFNEKLFF. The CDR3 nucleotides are TGTGCCAGCAGCCAAGATCGGGTCGACCAGGACACCTTTAATGAAAAACTGTTTTTT.

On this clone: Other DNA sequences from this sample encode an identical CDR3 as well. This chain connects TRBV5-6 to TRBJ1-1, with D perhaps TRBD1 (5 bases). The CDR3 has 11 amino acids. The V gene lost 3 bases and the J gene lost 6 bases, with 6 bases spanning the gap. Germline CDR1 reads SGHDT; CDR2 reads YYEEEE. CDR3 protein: CASSWGSEAFF. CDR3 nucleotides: TGTGCCAGCAGCTGGGGGTCTGAAGCTTTCTTT.

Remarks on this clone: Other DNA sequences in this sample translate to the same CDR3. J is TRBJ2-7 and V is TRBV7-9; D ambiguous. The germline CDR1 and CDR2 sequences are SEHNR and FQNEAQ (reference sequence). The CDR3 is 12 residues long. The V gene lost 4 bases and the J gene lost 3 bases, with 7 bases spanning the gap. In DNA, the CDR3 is TGTGCCAGCAGCTATGGCAGCTACGAGCAGTACTTC. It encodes CASSYGSYEQYF.

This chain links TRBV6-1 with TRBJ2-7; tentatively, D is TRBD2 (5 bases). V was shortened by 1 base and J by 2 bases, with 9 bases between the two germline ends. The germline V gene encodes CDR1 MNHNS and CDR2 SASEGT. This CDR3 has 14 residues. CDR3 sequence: CASSEELLAYEQYF. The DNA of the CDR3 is TGTGCCAGCAGTGAAGAACTACTAGCCTACGAGCAGTACTTC.

As DNA, the CDR3 is TGTGCCAGCAGCGGGGACAGCGACGAGCAGTACTTC. Its protein product is CASSGDSDEQYF. This sequence joins TRBV6-5 and TRBJ2-7; 7 nucleotides agree with TRBD1. The CDR3 runs 12 residues. Germline V CDR1 and CDR2: MNHEY, SVGAGI. V was clipped by 6 bases and J by 5 bases; unmatched bases: 4.

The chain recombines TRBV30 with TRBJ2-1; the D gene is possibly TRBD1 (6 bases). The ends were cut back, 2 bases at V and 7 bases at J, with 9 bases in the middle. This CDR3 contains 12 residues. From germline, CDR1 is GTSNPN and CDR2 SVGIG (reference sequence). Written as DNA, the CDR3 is TGTGCCTGGAGTCCGGGGACAAATGAGCAGTTCTTC. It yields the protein CAWSPGTNEQFF.